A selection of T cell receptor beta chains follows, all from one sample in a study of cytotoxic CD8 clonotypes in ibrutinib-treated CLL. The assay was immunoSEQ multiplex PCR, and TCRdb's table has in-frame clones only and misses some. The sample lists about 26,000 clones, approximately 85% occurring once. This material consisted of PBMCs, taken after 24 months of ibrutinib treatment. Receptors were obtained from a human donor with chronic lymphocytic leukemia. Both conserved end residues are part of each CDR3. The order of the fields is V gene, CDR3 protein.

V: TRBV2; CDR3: CASSPLAGSDTQYF
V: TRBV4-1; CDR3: CASSQDRGTGWDQETQYF
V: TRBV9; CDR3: CASSGEASENYGYTF
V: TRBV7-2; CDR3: CASTRVVSGNTIYF
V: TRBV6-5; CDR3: CASTSSGSNYGYTF
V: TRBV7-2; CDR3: CASSLTPGGFYYGYTF
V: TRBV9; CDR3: CASSVAPGGRNTEAFF
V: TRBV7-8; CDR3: CASSLTRTGTSNQPQHF
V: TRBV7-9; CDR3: CASSSGLDSAGELFF
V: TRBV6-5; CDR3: CASSIRVYGNTIYF
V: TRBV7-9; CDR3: CASGWNVDTEAFF
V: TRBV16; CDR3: CASSQFYTGGGNQPQHF
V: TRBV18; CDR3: CASSPERATEAFF
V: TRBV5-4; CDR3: CASSQYAGTGWFNEQFF
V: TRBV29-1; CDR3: CSVEGAEDASYNEQFF
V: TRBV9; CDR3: CASSPAGGDTEAFF
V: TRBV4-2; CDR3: CASSQVPGEETQYF
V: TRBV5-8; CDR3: CAVERSSYEQYF
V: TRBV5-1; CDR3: CASSLGTGRDTIYF
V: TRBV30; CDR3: CAWSQVGEQYF
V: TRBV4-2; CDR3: CASSQDGTGSTEAFF
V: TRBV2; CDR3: CASSGQGTATEAFF
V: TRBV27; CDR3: CASSRQGLKYNEQFF
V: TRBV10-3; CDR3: CAISDSVSGDNEQFF
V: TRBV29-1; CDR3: CSVEGRMNTEAFF
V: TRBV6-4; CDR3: CASSADQGPDTQYF
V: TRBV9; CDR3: CASSLTSEETQYF
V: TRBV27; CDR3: CASTNTGGISYNEQFF
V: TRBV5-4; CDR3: CASRDGPEGEQFF
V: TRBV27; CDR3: CASTLGASYNEQFF
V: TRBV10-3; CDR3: CAIRQGWATRGEQYF
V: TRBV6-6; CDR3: CASSYEARSGYGYTF
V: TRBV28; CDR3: CASSPLGGELGKLFF
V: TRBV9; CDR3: CASNVAGGPGTQYF
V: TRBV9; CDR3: CASSATGVNSPLHF
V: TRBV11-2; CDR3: CASSTGQGETEAFF
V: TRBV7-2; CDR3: CASSPGQGFTEAFF
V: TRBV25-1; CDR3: CASSDSLQAYTYEQYF
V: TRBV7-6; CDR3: CASSSGLAGGRYEQFF
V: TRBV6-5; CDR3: CASKGQGAYGYTF
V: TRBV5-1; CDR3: CASSPRTSGDTGELFF
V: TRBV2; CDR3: CASTRTRDGFF
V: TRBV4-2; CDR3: CASSQTGTSGGETQYF
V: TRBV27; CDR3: CASSFGDSPLHF
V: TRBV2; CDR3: CASNPTDSGNTIYF
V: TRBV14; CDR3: CASSRLYQQFF
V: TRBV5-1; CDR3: CASSFSTGMNQPQHF
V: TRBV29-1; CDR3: CSVEMGQMNTEAFF
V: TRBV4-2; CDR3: CASSQGTGSRNYGYTF
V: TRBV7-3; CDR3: CASSPNRDSNEQFF
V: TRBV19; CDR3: CASRPRGAGGYNEQFF
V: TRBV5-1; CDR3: CASSLAWPLGVGEETQYF
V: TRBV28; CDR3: CASSLSGQDYGYTF